This TCR beta chain was recovered during a study of cytomegalovirus exposure and HLA in healthy donors. Across the study: The same platform as the 650 to 700 first-cohort repertoires was used for the 120 validation repertoires, a later analysis reported.

Concerning this clone itself: The antigen is unknown.

Study-level findings and limits: In vitro experiments confirmed that a few CMV-associated chains were specific for CMV antigens. The tendency of first-cohort TCR clusters to co-occur in the 110 or so validation repertoires emerged from a later analysis. The study found most TCR sequences rare, yet found some public TCRs in many donors.

Trimming took 4 bases from V and 4 from J, leaving 11 bases between them. The CDR3 length is 13 residues. The germline V gene encodes CDR1 SNHLY and CDR2 FYNNEI. Assay used: immunoSEQ multiplex PCR; TCRdb lists only in-frame clones, some missing. The sample comprises tens of thousands of clones, about 90% of which are singletons, and 3.5% to 4.5% rests with the top ten. Source material: PBMCs. This TCR came from a woman between 18 and 29 years old in good health and CMV-seropositive. The chain joins TRBV2 to TRBJ2-7; unclear D gene. CDR3 nucleotides: TGTGCCAGCAGTGGAGGCTACACTTACGAGCAGTACTTC. This sequence encodes CASSGGYTYEQYF. The full variable domain, with the rest looked up from reference TRBV2 and TRBJ2-7, is EPEVTQTPSHQVTQMGQEVILRCVPISNHLYFYWYRQILGQKVEFLVSFYNNEISEKSEIFDDQFSVERPDGSNFTLKIRSTKLEDSAMYFCASSGGYTYEQYFGPGTRLTVT.